The 30 T cell receptor beta chains listed next were all sequenced from one sample in a study of blood T cell repertoires in COVID-19. TCRdb keeps only in-frame clones here, not all; method: immunoSEQ multiplex PCR. Among 240,000 or so clones listed, 88% were seen once. Sequenced material: peripheral blood. The origin of the receptors is a middle-aged woman who had recovered from COVID-19.

V gene TRBV7-2 combines with J gene TRBJ1-1; no clear D gene. Germline values: CDR1 SGHTA, CDR2 FQGNSA. Trimming shortened V by 5 bases and J by 5 bases, and 18 bases separated the two germline ends. CDR3 length equals 15 residues. CDR3 residues: CASSPTTRARTEAFF. DNA of the CDR3: TGTGCCAGCAGCCCGACAACGAGGGCGAGAACTGAAGCTTTCTTT. Supplemented by reference TRBV7-2 and TRBJ1-1, the full variable domain reads GAGVSQSPSNKVTEKGKDVELRCDPISGHTALYWYRQSLGQGLEFLIYFQGNSAPDKSGLPSDRFSAERTGGSVSTLTIQRTQQEDSAVYLCASSPTTRARTEAFFGQGTRLTVV.

V is TRBV27 and J is TRBJ1-2; 8 nucleotides agree with TRBD1. Germline CDR1 is MNHEY and CDR2 is SMNVEV (reference sequence). V gave up 3 bases and J gave up 7 bases; unmatched junction bases: 7. CDR3 length: 14 residues. The CDR3 region has the DNA TGTGCCAGCAGTTTGGGCAGGGGGCTTTTTGGCTACACCTTC. Translated: CASSLGRGLFGYTF.

Note on this clone: Relative to the germline gene, one junction end is altered; a read error may explain this. The chain carries TRBV9 and TRBJ1-1; D not certain. The CDR3 totals 8 residues. Germline V gene sequence: CDR1 SGDLS, CDR2 YYNGEE. The CDR3 sequence: CASSPRSF. The CDR3 DNA reads TGTGCCAGCAGCCCCCGCAGCTTT. Variable domain in full (rest from reference TRBV9 and TRBJ1-1): DSGVTQTPKHLITATGQRVTLRCSPRSGDLSVYWYQQSLDQGLQFLIQYYNGEERAKGNILERFSAQQFPDLHSELNLSSLELGDSALYFCASSPRSFGQGTRLTVV.

V gene TRBV30 combines with J gene TRBJ2-3; 8 nucleotides match TRBD2. The CDR3 totals 15 residues. V gave up 5 bases and J gave up 0 bases; unmatched junction bases: 7. Germline CDR1 and CDR2: GTSNPN and SVGIG (reference sequence). CDR3 amino acids: CAWGPGRASTDTQYF. CDR3 bases: TGTGCCTGGGGGCCCGGGAGGGCTAGCACAGATACGCAGTATTTT.

The V call is TRBV10-3, the J call TRBJ2-1; D is ambiguous. Trimming cost V 10 bases and J 8 bases, with 12 bases left between them. This CDR3 region has 11 residues. The germline V gene encodes CDR1 ENHRY and CDR2 SYGVKD. CDR3 nucleotides: TGTGCCACCCTTGAGGTGGATGAGCAGTTCTTC. It specifies CATLEVDEQFF.

The chain joins TRBV4-3 to TRBJ2-1; TRBD2 aligns across 7 bases. The germline CDR1 and CDR2 sequences are LGHNA and YSLEER. V dropped 4 bases and J dropped 0; count of bases not matched to a gene: 6. The CDR3 length is 16 residues. The CDR3 DNA sequence: TGCGCCAGCAGCCCTGGGACTACCACCTCCTACAATGAGCAGTTCTTC. This codes for CASSPGTTTSYNEQFF.

V is TRBV5-5 and J is TRBJ2-5; TRBD1 aligns across 7 bases. Germline V CDR1 and CDR2: SGHKS, YYEKEE (reference sequence). V shed 0 bases, J shed 2 bases, and the junction held 1 base outside the gene matches. CDR3 length: 14 residues. CDR3 in DNA: TGTGCCAGCAGCTTGGCGGGACAGCAAGAGACCCAGTACTTC. Amino acids: CASSLAGQQETQYF.

The chain couples TRBV10-2 to TRBJ2-3; a possible D gene is TRBD1 (6 bases). The CDR3 loop spans 13 amino acids. Germline CDR1 WSHSY, CDR2 SAAADI. The ends were cut back, 4 bases at V and 4 bases at J, with 9 bases in the middle. The CDR3 reads CASSGQGPDTQYF. DNA of the CDR3: TGCGCCAGCAGTGGGCAGGGGCCAGATACGCAGTATTTT.

The genes are TRBV9 and TRBJ1-2, with 7 bases lining up with TRBD1. The junction had 5 bases not matched to a gene; V was cut back by 3 bases and J by 3 bases. Looked up from germline, CDR1 is SGDLS and CDR2 is YYNGEE. This CDR3 comprises 14 residues. CDR3 residues: CASSGRDSHYGYTF. The CDR3 nucleotides are TGTGCCAGCAGCGGAAGGGACAGCCACTATGGCTACACCTTC.

The gene calls are TRBV5-1 and TRBJ1-1; 8 nucleotides line up with TRBD1. The CDR3 extends over 15 amino acids. Unmatched junction bases numbered 6, after V lost 3 bases and J lost 2 bases. Per germline, CDR1 SGHRS and CDR2 YFSETQ. The CDR3, as DNA: TGCGCCAGCAGCTCCGGACAGGGCCCCAACACTGAAGCTTTCTTT. Its protein product is CASSSGQGPNTEAFF.

The rearrangement uses TRBV19 and TRBJ1-5; D gene ambiguous. V lost 6 bases to trimming and J lost 1 base, with 7 bases between them. Germline values: CDR1 LNHDA, CDR2 SQIVND (reference sequence). This CDR3 is built from 13 residues. CDR3: CASRGPSNQPQHF. The CDR3 region has the DNA TGTGCCAGTAGGGGCCCGAGCAATCAGCCCCAGCATTTT.

This clone was picked up a small number of times. CDR3 in DNA: TGTGCCTGGAGTATCGCGTCACCCGGCACCGGGGAGCTGTTTTTT. It codes for CAWSIASPGTGELFF. V usage is TRBV30 and J usage is TRBJ2-2; D remains unclear. With 2 bases removed from V and 4 bases from J, the gap between germline ends came to 14 bases. Germline CDR1 is GTSNPN and CDR2 is SVGIG (reference sequence). The CDR3 is 15 amino acids.

The V call is TRBV19, the J call TRBJ1-1, with TRBD1 identical over 7 bases. The V gene end was trimmed by 6 bases and the J gene end by 4 bases; junction bases not matched to a gene: 8. CDR1 is LNHDA and CDR2 is SQIVND in the germline V gene (reference sequence). This CDR3 has 14 residues. The CDR3 bases are TGTGCCAGTAGCCCCCAGGGGGAGAGCACTGAAGCTTTCTTT. This codes for CASSPQGESTEAFF. Together with reference TRBV19 and TRBJ1-1, the CDR3 gives the full variable domain: DGGITQSPKYLFRKEGQNVTLSCEQNLNHDAMYWYRQDPGQGLRLIYYSQIVNDFQKGDIAEGYSVSREKKESFPLTVTSAQKNPTAFYLCASSPQGESTEAFFGQGTRLTVV.

The chain employs TRBV6-2 or TRBV6-3 and TRBJ2-7; a possible D gene is TRBD1 (5 bases). Germline V gene sequence: CDR1 MNHEY, CDR2 SVGEGT. The V and J ends lost 4 bases and 2 bases respectively, with 18 bases between them. CDR3 size: 16 residues. CDR3 amino acids: CASSSGSGGGTYEQYV. CDR3 sequence (DNA): TGTGCCAGCAGTTCAGGGTCAGGCGGCGGCACCTACGAGCAGTACGTC.

The chain employs TRBV5-6 and TRBJ2-7; D possibly corresponds to TRBD2 (5 bases). From germline, CDR1 is SGHDT and CDR2 YYEEEE. The CDR3 spans 16 residues. V dropped 4 bases and J dropped 1 base, with 18 bases sitting between them. In DNA, the CDR3 is TGTGCCAGCAGCACAATCACGGGAATAGGGTCCTACGAGCAGTACGTC. This translates into CASSTITGIGSYEQYV.

V is TRBV7-2 and J is TRBJ1-1; weak D call: TRBD1 (6 bases). Trimming took off 4 bases at V and 5 bases at J, with 17 bases between the two ends. Germline loops: CDR1 SGHTA, CDR2 FQGNSA. The CDR3 is 15 amino acids. The chain's CDR3 is CASSYPSDRGTEAFF. CDR3 sequence (DNA): TGTGCCAGCAGCTACCCCTCCGATAGGGGGACTGAAGCTTTCTTT.

J is TRBJ1-2 and V is TRBV7-9; 7 bases match TRBD1. Unmatched junction bases numbered 6, after V lost 5 bases and J lost 6 bases. Germline assignment: CDR1 SEHNR and CDR2 FQNEAQ (reference sequence). The CDR3 loop spans 13 amino acids. The CDR3 DNA reads TGTGCCAGCAGCCATGCCAGGGGGGATGGCTACACCTTC. As protein: CASSHARGDGYTF.

This clone has only one observation. The chain has TRBV7-2 and TRBJ1-1; D remains ambiguous. In germline, CDR1 is SGHTA, CDR2 FQGNSA. The CDR3 runs to 15 residues. The V gene lost 7 bases and the J gene lost 8 bases, with 23 bases spanning the gap. CDR3: CASTSSWAVYGEAFF. The CDR3 coding sequence is TGTGCCAGCACCTCCTCATGGGCCGTTTATGGGGAAGCTTTCTTT. Based on the CDR3 plus reference TRBV7-2 and TRBJ1-1, the full variable domain is GAGVSQSPSNKVTEKGKDVELRCDPISGHTALYWYRQSLGQGLEFLIYFQGNSAPDKSGLPSDRFSAERTGGSVSTLTIQRTQQEDSAVYLCASTSSWAVYGEAFFGQGTRLTVV.

The V gene is TRBV6-4, the J gene TRBJ2-3; 11 bases agree with TRBD2. Germline V lookup: CDR1 MRHNA, CDR2 SNTAGT. Unmatched junction bases numbered 6, after V lost 6 bases and J lost 4 bases. The CDR3 runs 15 residues. The CDR3: CASSPGTSGSDTQYF. The CDR3 DNA follows: TGTGCCAGCAGCCCCGGGACTAGCGGTTCAGATACGCAGTATTTT.

V gene TRBV5-1 combines with J gene TRBJ2-1, with D maybe TRBD1 (5 bases). The germline V gene has CDR1 SGHRS and CDR2 YFSETQ. The CDR3 has 13 amino acids. The V and J ends lost 3 bases and 6 bases respectively, with 10 bases between them. CDR3 DNA: TGCGCCAGCAGCTCACAGGCCATCAATGAGCAGTTCTTC. Translating gives CASSSQAINEQFF.

This chain joins TRBV19 and TRBJ1-1; tentative D call: TRBD1 (6 bases). The CDR3 has 18 amino acids. Trimming pared 5 bases from V and 1 base from J, leaving 23 bases between. From germline, CDR1 is LNHDA and CDR2 SQIVND (reference sequence). The CDR3 DNA reads TGTGCCAGTAGTTCAGCTGGGGGGGGCTGGTTTCCGAACACTGAAGCTTTCTTT. Translation gives CASSSAGGGWFPNTEAFF. Drawing the rest from reference TRBV19 and TRBJ1-1, the complete variable domain is DGGITQSPKYLFRKEGQNVTLSCEQNLNHDAMYWYRQDPGQGLRLIYYSQIVNDFQKGDIAEGYSVSREKKESFPLTVTSAQKNPTAFYLCASSSAGGGWFPNTEAFFGQGTRLTVV.

The genes are TRBV9 and TRBJ2-1; TRBD1 agrees at 7 bases. CDR1 is SGDLS and CDR2 is YYNGEE in the germline V gene. V lost 0 bases to trimming and J lost 4 bases; unmatched junction nucleotides: 7. The CDR3 length is 16 residues. The CDR3 loop is CASSVGGGQTYNEQFF. In DNA, the CDR3 is TGTGCCAGCAGCGTAGGAGGGGGACAGACATACAATGAGCAGTTCTTC.

V usage is TRBV30 and J usage is TRBJ1-1; weak D call: TRBD1 (6 bases). The ends were cut back, 0 bases at V and 7 bases at J, with 15 bases in the middle. The V gene's germline CDR1 is GTSNPN and CDR2 SVGIG (reference sequence). This CDR3 spans 14 amino acids. The CDR3 nucleotides read TGTGCCTGGAGTGTGAGAGGTGAACAGGGTGAAGCTTTCTTT. This sequence encodes CAWSVRGEQGEAFF.

The chain combines TRBV28 with TRBJ2-1; 8 nucleotides align to TRBD2. V lost 4 bases, J lost 0 bases, and 11 bases stayed unmatched. CDR1 MDHEN and CDR2 SYDVKM come from the germline V gene. The CDR3 extends over 18 amino acids. CDR3 region: CASSSERESRSSYNEQFF. The CDR3 nucleotides read TGTGCCAGCAGTTCTGAGCGGGAGTCCCGGAGCTCCTACAATGAGCAGTTCTTC.

V usage is TRBV29-1 and J usage is TRBJ1-4; 9 nucleotides align to TRBD1. There are 16 residues in the CDR3. Trimming took 7 bases from V and 8 from J; bases not matched to a gene: 17. Germline-derived CDR1 and CDR2 are SQVTM and ANQGSEA. The CDR3 bases are TGCAGCGCCCGCGGGGGGACAGGGAATCTTCGGGAAAAACTGTTTTTT. It encodes CSARGGTGNLREKLFF.

This clone was counted only a few times. The genes are TRBV6-5 and TRBJ2-3; TRBD2 agrees at 14 bases. CDR3 length: 15 amino acids. V was pared by 11 bases and J by 3 bases, with 7 bases of the junction left unmatched. CDR1 is MNHEY, CDR2 SVGAGI, per germline. CDR3 sequence reads: CASNRLAGGTDTQYF. The CDR3 nucleotides are TGTGCCTCCAACCGACTAGCGGGAGGGACAGATACGCAGTATTTT.

The gene calls are TRBV11-2 and TRBJ2-1; TRBD1 agrees at 8 bases. In germline, CDR1 is SGHAT, CDR2 FQNNGV. Trimming removed 5 bases from V and 6 bases from J; junction bases left unmatched: 9. This CDR3 comprises 15 residues. CDR3 in amino acids: CASSQVPDRANEQFF. For the CDR3, the DNA is TGTGCCAGCAGCCAGGTGCCGGACAGGGCCAATGAGCAGTTCTTC.

The chain links TRBV6-5 to TRBJ1-1; weak D call: TRBD1 (5 bases). CDR1 and CDR2 (germline): MNHEY, SVGAGI. This CDR3 is built from 13 residues. V lost 2 bases and J lost 4, with 8 bases in between. CDR3 coding DNA: TGTGCCAGCAGTTACGCAGGGATCACTGAAGCTTTCTTT. It translates to CASSYAGITEAFF.

V usage is TRBV5-4 and J usage is TRBJ2-7; 13 nucleotides line up with TRBD2. This CDR3 is 15 amino acids long. J gave up 5 bases and V 4 bases, and 6 bases lay outside the gene matches. Germline V CDR1 and CDR2: SGHNT, YYREEE (reference sequence). CDR3 nucleotides: TGTGCCAGCAGCCCCGGACTAGCGGGAGTGCACGAGCAGTACTTC. This translates into CASSPGLAGVHEQYF.

This clone was found once. The chain couples TRBV11-2 to TRBJ2-5, with 12 nucleotides matching TRBD2. The germline V gene has CDR1 SGHAT and CDR2 FQNNGV. V shed 1 base, J shed 4 bases, and the junction held 10 bases outside the gene matches. CDR3 length: 18 amino acids. CDR3 sequence reads: CASSLGLRTSGDPETQYF. The CDR3 DNA reads as TGTGCCAGCAGCTTAGGCCTCAGGACTAGCGGGGACCCAGAGACCCAGTACTTC.